This T cell receptor (beta chain) was sequenced in a study of CXCR3-negative and CXCR3-positive naive CD8 T cells. Whole-study results and caveats: Memory CD8+ T cell repertoires were far less diverse than both naive subsets. The study inferred TCR strength from TRB CDR3 properties and found comparable surface CD5 between naive subsets.

5' RACE that incorporated UMI labels was used to prepare the TRB cDNA libraries. One entry per CDR3 protein, without DNA, is what TCRdb gives after re-calling the 5' RACE reads. Its listing shows under 50,000 distinct CDR3 sequences. Naive cells were sorted as CD45RO-, CCR7+, CD27+ and CD95-. Germline-derived CDR1 and CDR2 are SGHVS and FNYEAQ. CDR3 length equals 13 residues. Notes on this clonotype: Its antigen is still unknown.

The gene calls are TRBV7-6 and TRBJ1-1; absent DNA, TCRdb's TRBD1 call cannot be checked. The clonotype was recovered from a human donor in good health. Some clones in this sample may be carry-over from other donors' samples. Sequencing was done on a sample of naive CXCR3- CD8+ T cells from blood. Subset specified: CD45RO-CCR7+CD27+CD95- naive CD8+ T cells lacking CXCR3 (TNR3-). The CDR3 here is CASSLSGYTEAFF.